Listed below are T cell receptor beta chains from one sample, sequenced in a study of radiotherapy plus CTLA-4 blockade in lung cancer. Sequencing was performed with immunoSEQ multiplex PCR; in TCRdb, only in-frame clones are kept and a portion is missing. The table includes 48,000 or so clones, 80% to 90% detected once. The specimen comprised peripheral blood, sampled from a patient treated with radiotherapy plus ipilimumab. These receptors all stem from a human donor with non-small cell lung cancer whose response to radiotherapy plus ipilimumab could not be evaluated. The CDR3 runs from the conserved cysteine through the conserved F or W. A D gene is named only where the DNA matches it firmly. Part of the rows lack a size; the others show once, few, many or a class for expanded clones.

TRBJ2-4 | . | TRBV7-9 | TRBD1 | TGTGCCAGCAGCTTTGACAGGGCCCGAAACATTCAGTACTTC | CASSFDRARNIQYF
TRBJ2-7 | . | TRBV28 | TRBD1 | TGTGCCAGCAGTTTTCTTTTCGACAGGGGCTCCTACGAGCAGTACTTC | CASSFLFDRGSYEQYF
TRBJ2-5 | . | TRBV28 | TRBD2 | TGTGCCAGCAGTTTACAAGCGGGAGGTGCGGAGACCCAGTACTTC | CASSLQAGGAETQYF
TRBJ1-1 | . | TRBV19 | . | TGTGCCAGTAGTTCGGGGGGGGCAGGTCGGAACACTGAAGCTTTCTTT | CASSSGGAGRNTEAFF
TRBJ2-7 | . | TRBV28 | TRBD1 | TGTGCCAGCAGACCTCGACAGGGGCCATACGAGCAGTACTTC | CASRPRQGPYEQYF
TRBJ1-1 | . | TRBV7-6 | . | TGTGCCAGCATCCCCGGGGGAGGGACTGAAGCTTTCTTT | CASIPGGGTEAFF
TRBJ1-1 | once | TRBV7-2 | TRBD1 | TGTGCCTCTAGGGGGCCGGGGGTTGAAGCTTTCTTT | CASRGPGVEAFF
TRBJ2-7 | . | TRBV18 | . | TGTGCCAGCTCAGATAGTTCCTACGAGCAGTACTTC | CASSDSSYEQYF
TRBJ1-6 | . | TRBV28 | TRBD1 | TGTGCCAGCAGTTACCGGGACAGGGGGTATTCACCCCTCCACTTT | CASSYRDRGYSPLHF
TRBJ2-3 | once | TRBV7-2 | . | TGTGCCAGCAGCTCCCTGCGGGGCACAGATACGCAGTATTTT | CASSSLRGTDTQYF
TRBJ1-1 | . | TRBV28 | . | TGTGCCAGCAGTTTAGCAGCGTTTATTTCAGCGAACACTGAAGCTTTCTTT | CASSLAAFISANTEAFF
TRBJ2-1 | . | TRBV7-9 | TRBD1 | TGTGCCAGCAGCGTCGGACAGGGGGCAAATGAGCAGTTCTTC | CASSVGQGANEQFF
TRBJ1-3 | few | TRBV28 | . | TGTGCCACCATAGGGGGGGCTGGAAACACCATATATTTT | CATIGGAGNTIYF
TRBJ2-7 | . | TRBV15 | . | TGTGCCACCAGCAGAGGAATAGGGGCAGGGATCTCCTACGAGCAGTACTTC | CATSRGIGAGISYEQYF